One T cell receptor (beta chain) is described in this entry. The antigen remains undetermined. RNA totalling roughly 0.45 to 1 ug underwent reverse transcription with random hexamers. TCR beta CDR3 was amplified by immunoSEQ multiplex PCR. This amplification extended across 54 Vbeta and 13 Jbeta segments. Using its own MiXCR run on the immunoSEQ multiplex PCR reads, TCRdb lists one record per CDR3 protein. There are approximately 200,000 distinct CDR3 sequences in the sample; approximately 95% occur only once, and approximately 0.08% lies in the top ten. The data belong to a study of CD8 T cells in Susac syndrome. The sequenced target, TCR beta, came from blood CD8+ and CD4+ T cells. Findings and caveats of the study: The relatively small number of individuals in the TCR sequencing and HLA analysis was acknowledged by the study.

Unmatched junction bases numbered 3, after V lost 3 bases and J lost 3 bases. Germline CDR1 reads SGHRS; CDR2 reads YFSETQ. CDR3 size: 13 residues. Source material: CD4+ T cells from PBMCs. The rearrangement uses TRBV5-1 and TRBJ2-7; 7 bases align to TRBD2. The TCR was taken from a human donor with multiple sclerosis. CDR3 sequence reads: CASSSGGYYEQYF. CDR3 in DNA: TGCGCCAGCAGCTCCGGGGGGTACTACGAGCAGTACTTC.